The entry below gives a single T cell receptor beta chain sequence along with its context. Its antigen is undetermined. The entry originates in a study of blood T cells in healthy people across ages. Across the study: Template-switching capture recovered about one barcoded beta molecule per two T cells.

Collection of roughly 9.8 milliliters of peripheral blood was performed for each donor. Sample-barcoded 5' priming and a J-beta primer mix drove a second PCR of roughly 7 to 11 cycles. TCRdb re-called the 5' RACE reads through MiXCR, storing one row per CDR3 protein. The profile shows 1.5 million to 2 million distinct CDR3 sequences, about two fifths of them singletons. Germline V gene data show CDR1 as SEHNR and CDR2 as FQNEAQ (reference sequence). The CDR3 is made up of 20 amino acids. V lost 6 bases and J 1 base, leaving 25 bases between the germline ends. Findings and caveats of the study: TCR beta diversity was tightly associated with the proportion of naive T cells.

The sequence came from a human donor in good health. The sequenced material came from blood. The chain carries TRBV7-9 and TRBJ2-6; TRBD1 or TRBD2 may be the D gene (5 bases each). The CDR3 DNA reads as TGTGCCAGCAGTCGTAACGTGAGGGGACCCTACCCGTCTGGGGCCAACGTCCTGACTTTC. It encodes CASSRNVRGPYPSGANVLTF.